A single sample is the source of the 10 T cell receptor beta chains below, sequenced in a study of T cell responses to AZD1222 COVID-19 vaccine. Clones were sequenced by immunoSEQ multiplex PCR, and TCRdb holds only the in-frame ones, with some missing. The repertoire has 100,000 or so clones, 87% of them found once; the top ten carry about 3%. The sample consisted of peripheral blood, taken on day 0 of AZD1222 vaccination. Receptors were obtained from an adult in good health.

CDR3 residues: CASSAIQGGYGYTF. For the CDR3, the DNA is TGTGCCAGCAGCGCGATACAGGGGGGCTATGGCTACACCTTC. The chain links TRBV11-2 to TRBJ1-2, with TRBD1 matching over 8 bases. This CDR3 is 14 amino acids long. Trimming removed 5 bases from V and 4 bases from J; junction bases left unmatched: 6. Germline V gene data show CDR1 as SGHAT and CDR2 as FQNNGV.

J is TRBJ1-2 and V is TRBV7-2; a possible D gene is TRBD1 (5 bases). The CDR3 consists of 16 residues. The V gene's germline CDR1 is SGHTA and CDR2 FQGNSA. The V gene lost 5 bases and the J gene lost 5 bases, with 21 bases spanning the gap. Here the CDR3 reads CASSLLQGEVGYGYTF. CDR3 in DNA: TGTGCCAGCAGCCTTCTCCAGGGTGAAGTAGGTTATGGCTACACCTTC. The complete variable domain, with remaining parts taken from reference TRBV7-2 and TRBJ1-2, reads GAGVSQSPSNKVTEKGKDVELRCDPISGHTALYWYRQSLGQGLEFLIYFQGNSAPDKSGLPSDRFSAERTGGSVSTLTIQRTQQEDSAVYLCASSLLQGEVGYGYTFGSGTRLTVV.

The rearrangement joins TRBV4-2 to TRBJ1-6; D remains unclear. This CDR3 spans 17 amino acids. Deletions cut 1 base from V and 0 bases from J, with 10 bases between. Germline CDR1 and CDR2: LGHNA and YNFKEQ. The CDR3 protein is CASSQVAGSSYNSPLHF. The CDR3, as DNA: TGTGCCAGCAGCCAAGTGGCGGGGAGCTCCTATAATTCACCCCTCCACTTT.

This chain connects TRBV19 to TRBJ1-4; D gene ambiguous. From germline, CDR1 is LNHDA and CDR2 SQIVND (reference sequence). V was shortened by 5 bases and J by 7 bases, with 17 bases between the two germline ends. The CDR3 runs to 15 residues. The CDR3 region is CASSPTGGLTEKLFF. As DNA, the CDR3 is TGTGCCAGTAGTCCAACGGGAGGTCTTACTGAAAAACTGTTTTTT.

The rearrangement uses TRBV7-8 and TRBJ2-1; D might be TRBD1 (6 bases). Looked up from germline, CDR1 is SGHVS and CDR2 is FQNEAQ. V was cut by 4 bases and J by 0 bases, with 13 bases left in between. The CDR3 runs 16 residues. Here the CDR3 reads CASSSEDSSSYNEQFF. CDR3 DNA sequence: TGTGCCAGCAGCTCCGAGGACAGCAGCTCCTACAATGAGCAGTTCTTC.

The J gene is TRBJ1-2, the V gene TRBV18; perhaps TRBD1 as D (6 bases). Germline-derived CDR1 and CDR2 are KGHSH and LQKENI. V was pared by 6 bases and J by 5 bases, with 7 bases between. The CDR3 contains 11 residues. CDR3 sequence: CASSGTYGYTF. CDR3 in DNA: TGTGCCAGCTCCGGGACATATGGCTACACCTTC.

The rearrangement joins TRBV9 to TRBJ1-5, with D uncertain. Trimming removed 4 bases at V and 5 bases at J, with 10 bases between. CDR1 SGDLS and CDR2 YYNGEE come from the germline V gene. The CDR3 covers 13 residues. The CDR3: CASSLRWDQPQHF. As DNA, the CDR3 is TGTGCCAGCAGCCTACGTTGGGATCAGCCCCAGCATTTT. The entire variable domain, with the rest obtained from reference TRBV9 and TRBJ1-5, is as follows: DSGVTQTPKHLITATGQRVTLRCSPRSGDLSVYWYQQSLDQGLQFLIQYYNGEERAKGNILERFSAQQFPDLHSELNLSSLELGDSALYFCASSLRWDQPQHFGDGTRLSIL.

This chain links TRBV7-9 with TRBJ2-5; the D gene is possibly TRBD2 (7 bases). Per germline, CDR1 SEHNR and CDR2 FQNEAQ (reference sequence). The CDR3 has 15 residues. V dropped 2 bases and J dropped 5 bases, with 15 bases sitting between them. The CDR3 DNA follows: TGTGCCAGCAGCTTACCCGACGGGGGGCCGGAGACCCAGTACTTC. Protein sequence: CASSLPDGGPETQYF.

Details on this clone: One end of the junction varies from germline; a read error may be responsible. In DNA form, the CDR3 reads TGTGCCAGCAGCCCGCTACTAGCGGCGAACACCGGGGAGCTGTTTTTT. It specifies CASSPLLAANTGELFF. V is TRBV5-1 and J is TRBJ2-2; 8 positions agree with TRBD2. The germline V gene encodes CDR1 SGHRS and CDR2 YFSETQ. This CDR3 is 16 amino acids long.

The J gene is TRBJ2-2, the V gene TRBV18; 8 bases are shared with TRBD1. V lost 6 bases to trimming and J lost 1 base; unmatched junction nucleotides: 7. This CDR3 spans 16 amino acids. Germline V CDR1 and CDR2: KGHSH, LQKENI. CDR3 in DNA: TGTGCCAGCTCCCTTCTTGGGACAGGGAACACCGGGGAGCTGTTTTTT. Translation gives CASSLLGTGNTGELFF.